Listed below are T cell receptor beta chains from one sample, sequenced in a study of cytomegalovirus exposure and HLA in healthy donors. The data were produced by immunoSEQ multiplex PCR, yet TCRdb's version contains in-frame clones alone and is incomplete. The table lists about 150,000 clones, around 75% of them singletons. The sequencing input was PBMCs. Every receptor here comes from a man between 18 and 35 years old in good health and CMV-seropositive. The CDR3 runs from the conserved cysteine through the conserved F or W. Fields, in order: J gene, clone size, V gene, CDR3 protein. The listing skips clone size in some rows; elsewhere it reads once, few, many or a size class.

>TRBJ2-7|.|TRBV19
CASSIVPDSEQYF
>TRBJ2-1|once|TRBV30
CAWSGGGSGDSSYNEQFF
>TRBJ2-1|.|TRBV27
CASRRPNNEQFF
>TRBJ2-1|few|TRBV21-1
CASSPNTRTSGRFCLSYNEQFF
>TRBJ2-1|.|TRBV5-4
CASNSRDRRYNEQFF
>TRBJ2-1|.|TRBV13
CPSSSGLAPVNEQFF
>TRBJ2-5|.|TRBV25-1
CSSSEYNGGRVTQYF
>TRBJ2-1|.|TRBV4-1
CASSQDGRRTTYNEQFF
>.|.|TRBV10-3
CAISPQGRGYEQYF
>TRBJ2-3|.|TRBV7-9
CASSLVPGSTDTQYF
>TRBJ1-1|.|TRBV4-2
CASSQTRPGNTEAFF
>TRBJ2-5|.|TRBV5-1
CASSLGQGETQYF
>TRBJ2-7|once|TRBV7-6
CASSTTGTSGSEQYF
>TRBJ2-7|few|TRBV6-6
CASRNTGGDEQYF
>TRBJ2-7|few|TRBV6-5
CASSYAGRREYEQYF
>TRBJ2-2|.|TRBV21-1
CASSNRGGVEDGELFF
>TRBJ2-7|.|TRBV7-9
CASSLEAADQSSYEQYF
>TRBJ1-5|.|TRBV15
CATRRGQGEYQPQHF
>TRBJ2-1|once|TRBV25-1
CASSPQTSPYNEQFF
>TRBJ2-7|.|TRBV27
CASSRRGYVNEQYF
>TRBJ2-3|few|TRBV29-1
CSVVHGVGDTQYF
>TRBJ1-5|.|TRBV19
CASRVLGASNQPQHF